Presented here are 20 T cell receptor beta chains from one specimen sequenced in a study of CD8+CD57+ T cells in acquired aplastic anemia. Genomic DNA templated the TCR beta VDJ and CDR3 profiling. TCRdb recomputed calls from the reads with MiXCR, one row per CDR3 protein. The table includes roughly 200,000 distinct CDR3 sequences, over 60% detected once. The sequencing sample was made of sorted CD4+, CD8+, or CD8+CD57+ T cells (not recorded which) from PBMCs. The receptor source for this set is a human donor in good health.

CDR3 in amino acids: CASSFGSGQTTDTQYF. CDR3 DNA: TGTGCCAGCAGCTTTGGGAGCGGACAGACCACAGATACGCAGTATTTT. This chain links TRBV7-9 with TRBJ2-3, with a possible D match to TRBD1 (6 bases). The germline V gene has CDR1 SEHNR and CDR2 FQNEAQ (reference sequence). The CDR3 consists of 16 residues. Trimming took 3 bases from V and 2 from J, leaving 15 bases between them.

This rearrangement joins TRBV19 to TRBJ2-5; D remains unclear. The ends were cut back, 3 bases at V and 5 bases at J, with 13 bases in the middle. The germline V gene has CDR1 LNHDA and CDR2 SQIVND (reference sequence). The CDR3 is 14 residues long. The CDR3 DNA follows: TGTGCCAGTAGTATCAGTCCCGTGATGGAGACCCAGTACTTC. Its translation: CASSISPVMETQYF.

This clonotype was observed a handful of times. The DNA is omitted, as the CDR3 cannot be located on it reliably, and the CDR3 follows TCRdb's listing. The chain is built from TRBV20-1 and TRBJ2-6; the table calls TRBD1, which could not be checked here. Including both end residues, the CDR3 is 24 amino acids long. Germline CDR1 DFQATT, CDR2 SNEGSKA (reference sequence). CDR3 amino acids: CSAQAGQGAYGKNIQYFGANVLTF.

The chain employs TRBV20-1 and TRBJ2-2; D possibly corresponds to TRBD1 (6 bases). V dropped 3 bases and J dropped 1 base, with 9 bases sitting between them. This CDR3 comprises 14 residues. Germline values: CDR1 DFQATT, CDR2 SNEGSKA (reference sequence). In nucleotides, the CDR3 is TGCAGTGCTAGGCCAGGGGTGAACACCGGGGAGCTGTTTTTT. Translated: CSARPGVNTGELFF.

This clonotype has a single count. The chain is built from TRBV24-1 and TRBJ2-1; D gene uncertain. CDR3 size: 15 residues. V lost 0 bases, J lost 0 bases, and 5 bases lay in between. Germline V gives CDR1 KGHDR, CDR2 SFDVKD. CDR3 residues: CATSDLPGSYNEQFF. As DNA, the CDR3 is TGTGCCACCAGTGATTTGCCTGGCTCCTACAATGAGCAGTTCTTC.

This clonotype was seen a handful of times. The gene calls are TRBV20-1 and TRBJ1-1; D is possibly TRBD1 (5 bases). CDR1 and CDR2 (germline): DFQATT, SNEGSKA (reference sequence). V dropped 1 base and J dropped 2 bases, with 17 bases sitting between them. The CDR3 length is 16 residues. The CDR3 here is CSARGGHQSENTEAFF. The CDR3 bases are TGCAGTGCTAGAGGAGGACATCAAAGTGAAAACACTGAAGCTTTCTTT.

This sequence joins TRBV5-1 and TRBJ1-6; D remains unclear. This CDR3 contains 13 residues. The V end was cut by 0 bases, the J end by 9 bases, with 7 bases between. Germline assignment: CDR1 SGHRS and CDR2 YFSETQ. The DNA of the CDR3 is TGCGCCAGCAGCTTGGATGCTACTTCACCCCTCCACTTT. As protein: CASSLDATSPLHF.

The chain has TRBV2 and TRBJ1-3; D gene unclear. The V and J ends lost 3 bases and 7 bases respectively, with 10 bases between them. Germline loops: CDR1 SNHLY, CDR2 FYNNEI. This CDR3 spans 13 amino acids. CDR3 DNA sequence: TGTGCCAGCAGTGAGTTCCAGCCTAACACCATATATTTT. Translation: CASSEFQPNTIYF. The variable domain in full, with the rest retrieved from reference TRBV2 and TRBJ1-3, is EPEVTQTPSHQVTQMGQEVILRCVPISNHLYFYWYRQILGQKVEFLVSFYNNEISEKSEIFDDQFSVERPDGSNFTLKIRSTKLEDSAMYFCASSEFQPNTIYFGEGSWLTVV.

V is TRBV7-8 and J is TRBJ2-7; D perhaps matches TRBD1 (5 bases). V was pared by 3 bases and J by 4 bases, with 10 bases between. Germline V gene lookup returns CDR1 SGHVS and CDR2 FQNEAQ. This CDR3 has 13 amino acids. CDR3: CASSFFTGYEQYF. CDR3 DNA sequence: TGTGCCAGCAGCTTCTTTACAGGTTACGAGCAGTACTTC.

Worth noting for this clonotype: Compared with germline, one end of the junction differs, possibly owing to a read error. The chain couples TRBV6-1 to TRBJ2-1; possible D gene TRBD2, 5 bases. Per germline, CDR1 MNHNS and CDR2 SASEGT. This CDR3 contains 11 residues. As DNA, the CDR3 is TGTGCCATCAGTGCGGGTAATGAGCAGTTCTTC. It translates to CAISAGNEQFF.

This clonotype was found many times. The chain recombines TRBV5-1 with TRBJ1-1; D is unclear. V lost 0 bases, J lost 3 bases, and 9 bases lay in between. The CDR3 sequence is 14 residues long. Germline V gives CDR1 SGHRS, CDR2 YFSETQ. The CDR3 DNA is TGCGCCAGCAGCTTGGGGTGGTCGGACACTGAAGCTTTCTTT. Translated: CASSLGWSDTEAFF.

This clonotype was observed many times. The chain's CDR3 is CAIRGRQSTDTQYF. The CDR3 DNA reads as TGTGCCATCCGGGGTAGACAGAGCACAGATACGCAGTATTTT. The chain has TRBV24-1 and TRBJ2-3, with D tentatively TRBD1 or TRBD2 (5 bases each). V gave up 11 bases and J gave up 0 bases, with 14 bases separating them. From germline, CDR1 is KGHDR and CDR2 SFDVKD. The CDR3 runs 14 residues.

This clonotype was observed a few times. The CDR3: CASSLVGTGNQPQHF. The CDR3 nucleotides are TGTGCCAGCAGCTTAGTGGGGACAGGGAATCAGCCCCAGCATTTT. The chain employs TRBV7-8 and TRBJ1-5; 9 positions agree with TRBD1. Looked up from germline, CDR1 is SGHVS and CDR2 is FQNEAQ. This CDR3 comprises 15 residues. V was clipped by 1 base and J by 4 bases; unmatched bases: 2.

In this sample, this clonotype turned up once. CDR3 region: CSAPPSGSVGEQFF. Here the CDR3 DNA reads TGCAGTGCCCCCCCTAGCGGGAGTGTGGGTGAGCAGTTCTTC. This chain connects TRBV20-1 to TRBJ2-7; 10 nucleotides agree with TRBD2. The assigned J gene may be wrong: the sequence end matches TRBJ2-1 better. Germline-derived CDR1 and CDR2 are DFQATT and SNEGSKA (reference sequence). There are 14 residues in the CDR3.

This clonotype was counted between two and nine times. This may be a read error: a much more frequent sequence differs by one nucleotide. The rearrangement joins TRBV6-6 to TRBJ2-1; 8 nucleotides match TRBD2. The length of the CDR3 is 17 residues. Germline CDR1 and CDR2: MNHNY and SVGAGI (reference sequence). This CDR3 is CANSYSSSGGTYNEQFF. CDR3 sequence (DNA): TGTGCCAACAGTTACAGCTCAAGCGGGGGTACATACAATGAGCAGTTCTTC.

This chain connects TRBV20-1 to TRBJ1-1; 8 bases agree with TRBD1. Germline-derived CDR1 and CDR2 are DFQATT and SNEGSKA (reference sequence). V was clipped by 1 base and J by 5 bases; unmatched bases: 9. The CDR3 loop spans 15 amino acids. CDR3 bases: TGCAGTGCTAGAGGCCAGGGGGCGAAAGGAACTGAAGCTTTCTTT. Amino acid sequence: CSARGQGAKGTEAFF.

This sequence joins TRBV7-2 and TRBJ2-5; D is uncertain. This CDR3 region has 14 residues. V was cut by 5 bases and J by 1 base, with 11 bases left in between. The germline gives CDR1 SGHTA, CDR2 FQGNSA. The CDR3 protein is CASSHRSVQETQYF. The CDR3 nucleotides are TGTGCCAGCAGCCACCGGTCGGTCCAAGAGACCCAGTACTTC.

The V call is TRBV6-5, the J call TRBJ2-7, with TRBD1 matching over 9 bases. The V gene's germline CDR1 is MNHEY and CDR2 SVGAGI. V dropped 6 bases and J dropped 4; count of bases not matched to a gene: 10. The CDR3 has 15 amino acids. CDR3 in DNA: TGTGCCAGCAGGGGAGGGACAGGGAGCGGGTACGAGCAGTACTTC. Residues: CASRGGTGSGYEQYF.

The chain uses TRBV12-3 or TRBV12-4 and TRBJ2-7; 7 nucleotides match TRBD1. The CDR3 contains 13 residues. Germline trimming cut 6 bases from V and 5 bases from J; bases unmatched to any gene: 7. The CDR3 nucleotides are TGTGCCAGCAGCCGCCCGACAGGGAACGAGCAGTACTTC. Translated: CASSRPTGNEQYF.

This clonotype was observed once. The CDR3 DNA is TGTGCCAGCAGCTTAGCTGAGCGGGAGTCGGCCGAGTACGAGCAGTACTTC. Amino acids: CASSLAERESAEYEQYF. V and J are TRBV7-2 and TRBJ2-7; 8 positions agree with TRBD2. Germline CDR1 and CDR2: SGHTA and FQGNSA. This CDR3 has 17 amino acids. Trimming cost V 0 bases and J 4 bases; bases outside gene matches: 11.